The 22 T cell receptor beta chains below come from one sample, sequenced in a study of T cell repertoires in cytomegalovirus infection. TCRdb re-derived calls from the reads in MiXCR, one entry per CDR3 protein. The sample shows hundreds of thousands of distinct CDR3 sequences, roughly 30% of them seen only once. No antigens are known for them. Sequenced here: cultured CD8+ T cells from PBMCs, sampled from culture after CMV antigen stimulation. These receptors came from a human donor in good health (CMV status not recorded). Some clones in this sample may be carry-over from other donors' samples.

CDR3 sequence (DNA): TGTGCCAGCACCTTTATTGAGCAGTTCTTC. Amino acids: CASTFIEQFF. The chain uses TRBV6-1 and TRBJ2-1, with D uncertain. Germline V gene lookup returns CDR1 MNHNS and CDR2 SASEGT. This CDR3 contains 10 residues. Trimming removed 7 bases at V and 9 bases at J, with 7 bases between.

This chain uses TRBV4-1 with TRBJ1-3; TRBD1 is a possible D gene (5 bases). V lost 0 bases to trimming and J lost 4 bases, with 19 bases between them. CDR3 length equals 18 residues. Germline CDR1 reads MGHRA; CDR2 reads YSYEKL. The CDR3 loop is CASSQDLGIKGMGNTIYF. The CDR3 DNA sequence: TGCGCCAGCAGCCAAGATCTTGGGATTAAGGGGATGGGAAACACCATATATTTT.

This clonotype has just a few counts. The chain combines TRBV7-6 with TRBJ2-6; D might be TRBD1 (6 bases). Germline assignment: CDR1 SGHVS and CDR2 FNYEAQ. The length of the CDR3 is 17 residues. V was clipped by 5 bases and J by 0 bases, with 14 bases between them. CDR3 sequence reads: CASSVRGPLSGANVLTF. For the CDR3, the DNA is TGTGCCAGCAGCGTCAGGGGACCACTCTCTGGGGCCAACGTCCTGACTTTC.

The sample holds a few counts of this clonotype. The rearrangement uses TRBV2 and TRBJ2-1; a possible D gene is TRBD1 (5 bases). V was clipped by 3 bases and J by 2 bases, with 8 bases between them. Germline assignment: CDR1 SNHLY and CDR2 FYNNEI. This CDR3 spans 14 amino acids. The CDR3 loop reads CASSDPGTYNEQFF. DNA of the CDR3: TGTGCCAGCAGTGACCCAGGGACCTACAATGAGCAGTTCTTC.

CDR3 sequence (DNA): TGCGCCAGCAGGGTGTACGGGGAGAACTATGGCTACACCTTC. Its translation: CASRVYGENYGYTF. The chain carries TRBV5-1 and TRBJ1-2; D is unresolved. Between the trimmed V and J ends, which lost 5 bases and 2 bases, there was a span of 13 bases. In germline, CDR1 is SGHRS, CDR2 YFSETQ. The CDR3 sequence is 14 residues long.

The gene calls are TRBV7-9 and TRBJ2-5; D might be TRBD2 (6 bases). Trimming took 8 bases from V and 4 from J, leaving 14 bases between them. CDR3 size: 13 residues. Germline assignment: CDR1 SEHNR and CDR2 FQNEAQ (reference sequence). CDR3 protein: CASRGTGVETQYF. The CDR3 region has the DNA TGTGCCAGCCGAGGAACGGGAGTAGAGACCCAGTACTTC.

The CDR3 bases are TGTGCCAGCAGGGCCCCCGGCGGTCCCAAGGTGGAGACCCAGTACTTC. Its protein product is CASRAPGGPKVETQYF. This chain uses TRBV2 with TRBJ2-5, with D uncertain. The germline V and J ends were trimmed by 6 bases and 5 bases, with 22 bases remaining between them. Germline loops: CDR1 SNHLY, CDR2 FYNNEI. The CDR3 has 16 amino acids.

This rearrangement joins TRBV6-8 to TRBJ1-2, with D possibly being TRBD1 (6 bases). V was clipped by 6 bases and J by 4 bases, with 18 bases between them. The CDR3 is 15 residues long. CDR1 and CDR2 (germline): MNHGY, SAAAGT. The CDR3 region is CASSPYGGGRYGYTF. The CDR3 nucleotides read TGTGCCAGCAGCCCCTACGGCGGGGGCCGCTATGGCTACACCTTC.

On this clonotype: A read error is possible here, since a much larger clone lies one base away. J is TRBJ2-2 and V is TRBV7-6; tentative D call: TRBD2 (7 bases). The CDR3 runs 15 residues. Germline lookup yields CDR1 SGHVS and CDR2 FNYEAQ. The CDR3 region is CTSSSLGGPGGELFF. Written as DNA, the CDR3 is TGTACCAGCAGCTCCCTCGGGGGGCCTGGCGGGGAGCTGTTTTTT. The whole variable domain, remainder taken from reference TRBV7-6 and TRBJ2-2, is GAGVSQSPRYKVTKRGQDVALRCDPISGHVSLYWYRQALGQGPEFLTYFNYEAQQDKSGLPNDRFSAERPEGSISTLTIQRTEQRDSAMYRCTSSSLGGPGGELFFGEGSRLTVL.

The chain employs TRBV12-3 or TRBV12-4 and TRBJ1-2; no clear D gene. The CDR3 covers 16 residues. V was clipped by 0 bases and J by 5 bases, with 16 bases between them. The CDR3 nucleotides are TGTGCCAGCAGTTTAGCGCTAATGGTGGCGGATTATGGCTACACCTTC. Protein sequence: CASSLALMVADYGYTF.

This clonotype occurred a few times. The chain joins TRBV6-2 or TRBV6-3 to TRBJ2-1, with D unresolved. Trimming stripped 8 bases from V and 6 bases from J, with 14 bases between. Germline CDR1 reads MNHEY; CDR2 reads SVGEGT. This CDR3 is 13 amino acids long. The DNA of the CDR3 is TGTGCCAGCCAGGAGACACCAGTCAATGAGCAGTTCTTC. Protein sequence: CASQETPVNEQFF.

This chain links TRBV7-9 with TRBJ2-5; the D is unclear. The ends were cut back, 2 bases at V and 5 bases at J, with 12 bases in the middle. The germline CDR1 and CDR2 sequences are SEHNR and FQNEAQ (reference sequence). The CDR3 length is 14 residues. The DNA of the CDR3 is TGTGCCAGCAGCTTACCGCAGGCTGGGGAGACCCAGTACTTC. This encodes CASSLPQAGETQYF.

The rearrangement uses TRBV4-1 and TRBJ1-2, with D unclear. Trimming pared 0 bases from V and 2 bases from J, leaving 13 bases between. This CDR3 contains 16 residues. CDR1 is MGHRA and CDR2 is YSYEKL in the germline V gene. In DNA form, the CDR3 reads TGCGCCAGCAGCCAAGATTACGGGCAGCGGAACTATGGCTACACCTTC. It codes for CASSQDYGQRNYGYTF.

This clonotype was found many times. Since a much larger clone is just one base distant, this may be a read error. The V and J genes are TRBV7-8 and TRBJ2-6; D is unclear. Trimming pared 2 bases from V and 0 bases from J, leaving 5 bases between. The length of the CDR3 is 15 residues. CDR1 is SGHVS and CDR2 is FQNEAQ in the germline V gene. CDR3 in DNA: TGTGCCAGCAGCTTACCAGTCTCTGGGGCCAACGTCCTGACTTTC. This encodes CASSLPVSGANVLTF.

This clonotype was observed a few times. The V and J genes are TRBV11-2 and TRBJ2-3; 10 nucleotides agree with TRBD2. With 2 bases clipped from V and 2 bases from J, the junction kept 4 bases outside the gene matches. The CDR3 contains 16 residues. CDR1 is SGHAT, CDR2 FQNNGV, per germline. In nucleotides, the CDR3 is TGTGCCAGCAGCTTAAAAGCGGGGGGGCTCACAGATACGCAGTATTTT. It is translated as CASSLKAGGLTDTQYF.

This chain joins TRBV29-1 and TRBJ2-7; the D gene is possibly TRBD2 (5 bases). Trimming removed 4 bases from V and 1 base from J, with 11 bases in between. The CDR3 totals 13 residues. Germline values: CDR1 SQVTM, CDR2 ANQGSEA. The CDR3 here is CSVVGVGSYEQYF. The CDR3 DNA sequence: TGCAGCGTTGTCGGGGTGGGTTCCTACGAGCAGTACTTC.

The rearrangement joins TRBV25-1 to TRBJ2-1, with D perhaps TRBD1 (5 bases). Germline V gene data show CDR1 as MGHDK and CDR2 as SYGVNS. V was trimmed by 4 bases and J by 7 bases, leaving 14 bases between them. The CDR3 spans 14 residues. The CDR3 DNA reads as TGTGCCAGCAGTGGGGCAGGGTTTCGAAATGAGCAGTTCTTC. Its translation is CASSGAGFRNEQFF.

The V gene is TRBV6-5, the J gene TRBJ1-4; a possible D gene is TRBD1 (5 bases). CDR1 is MNHEY, CDR2 SVGAGI, per germline. The CDR3 runs to 15 residues. Trimming stripped 6 bases from V and 5 bases from J, with 16 bases between. CDR3 nucleotide sequence: TGTGCCAGCAGGCCTCCGGGACGACAAAATGAAAAACTGTTTTTT. Translating gives CASRPPGRQNEKLFF.

Comments on this clonotype: A read error may be the cause here, since a much bigger clone is one base away. The chain employs TRBV28 and TRBJ2-7, with unresolved D. The CDR3 is made up of 11 amino acids. Germline V gene lookup returns CDR1 MDHEN and CDR2 SYDVKM. With 10 bases removed from V and 11 bases from J, the gap between germline ends came to 18 bases. CDR3 protein: CATVDSVREYV. The DNA of the CDR3 is TGTGCCACCGTGGATTCGGTTCGGGAGTACGTC.

This chain links TRBV29-1 with TRBJ1-4; 10 bases are shared with TRBD1. V shed 4 bases, J shed 13 bases, and the junction held 6 bases outside the gene matches. From germline, CDR1 is SQVTM and CDR2 ANQGSEA. This CDR3 has 12 amino acids. The CDR3 here is CSVVGDRGGLFF. The CDR3 nucleotides read TGCAGCGTTGTGGGGGACAGGGGTGGACTGTTTTTT.

The gene calls are TRBV19 and TRBJ1-5, with D unresolved. Trimming removed 7 bases at V and 0 bases at J, with 7 bases between. Germline CDR1 LNHDA, CDR2 SQIVND (reference sequence). The CDR3 has 13 residues. As DNA, the CDR3 is TGTGCCAGTACGTCAGATAGCAATCAGCCCCAGCATTTT. This codes for CASTSDSNQPQHF.

This clonotype occurred a few times. V is TRBV6-5 and J is TRBJ1-5; perhaps TRBD1 as D (6 bases). The CDR3 contains 13 residues. V gave up 8 bases and J gave up 6 bases, with 14 bases separating them. CDR1 is MNHEY, CDR2 SVGAGI, per germline. The CDR3 region is CASQSGGGQPQHF. As DNA, the CDR3 is TGTGCCAGCCAGTCGGGGGGCGGTCAGCCCCAGCATTTT.